This TCR beta chain is from a study of blood T cell repertoires in COVID-19 (dated by TCRdb to about 2020). Study-level background: Collaborator samples came from the United States, Italy and Spain and covered acute and convalescent phases of COVID-19. The repertoires were released in a freely available public database intended as a resource for research on the immune response to SARS-CoV-2. Where available, HLA class I and class II types were obtained from metadata supplied by the sample provider rather than from assay-based typing. The prospective study material was composed of cDNA or gDNA derived from T cells, B-cell-depleted T cells, or PBMCs. Samples came from the ongoing ImmuneRACE study (first 160 participants) plus 1,254 subjects from 6 global collaborators. The dataset comprised deeply sampled blood TCRbeta repertoires from subjects exposed to, actively infected with, or recovered from COVID-19. The sample metadata nearly always contained a de-identified subject ID, COVID-19 status, age in years and sex.

The research as a whole found: Clinical and demographic metadata were provided uncurated, with the amount varying by source and participant.

A word on this clone: What antigen it recognizes has not been identified. Nothing much larger sits one base from this clone, and base qualities are not available.

The immunoSEQ Assay, a bias-controlled multiplex PCR, was used to amplify TCRbeta CDR3 regions from genomic DNA. As for the original processing: The number of nucleated cells in each sample was estimated from the amplification of reference gene primers within the assay. To quantify the absolute abundance of each unique TCRbeta CDR3 rearrangement, sequence reads were collapsed and filtered. For each sample, productive Simpson clonality was calculated as the square root of Simpson's diversity index across productive rearrangements. This immuneACCESS table, as held by TCRdb, lists in-frame sequences with V and J called but not all clones. Of the missing ones, under half trace to an unresolved V gene in checked studies; the others have no known cause. The V and J calls and clone size were taken over from that table, and D and trimming were inferred from the DNA. This sample comprises more than 200,000 clones, approximately 80% of them detected only once. Approximately 5% of the sample goes to the ten largest clones.

Germline trimming: 2 bases from V, 4 bases from J; junction bases outside gene matches: 5. The CDR3 covers 16 residues, taking in both the cysteine and the phenylalanine. Kept here is only the CDR3 DNA, which spans 48 bases and is read in frame from base 1. CDR1 and CDR2 are read off the germline V gene as MDHEN and SYDVKM. Collaborating institutions collected whole blood in K2EDTA tubes following their own protocols. Collaborator samples were shipped for TCRbeta analysis as frozen whole blood, isolated PBMCs, or DNA extracted from either sample type. The sequenced material came from peripheral blood. Recombination connected TRBV28 to TRBJ2-1; 10 of the junction bases match TRBD2. This clonotype was obtained from a woman over 75 with active or convalescent COVID-19. The CDR3 corresponds to CASSLRGLAVYNEQFF. The nucleotide sequence reads as follows: TGTGCCAGCAGTTTACGAGGACTAGCGGTATACAATGAGCAGTTCTTC.